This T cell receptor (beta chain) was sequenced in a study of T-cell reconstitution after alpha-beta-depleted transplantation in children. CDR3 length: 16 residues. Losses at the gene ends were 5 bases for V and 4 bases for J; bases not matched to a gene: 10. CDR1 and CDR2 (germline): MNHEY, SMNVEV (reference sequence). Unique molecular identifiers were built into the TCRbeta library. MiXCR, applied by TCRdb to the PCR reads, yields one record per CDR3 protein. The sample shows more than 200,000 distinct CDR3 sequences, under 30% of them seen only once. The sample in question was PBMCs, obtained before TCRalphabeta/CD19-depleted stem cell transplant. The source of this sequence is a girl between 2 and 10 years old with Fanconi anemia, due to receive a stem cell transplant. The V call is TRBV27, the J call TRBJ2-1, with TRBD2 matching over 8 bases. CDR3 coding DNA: TGTGCCAGCAGTCCGATACAACGGGGGGGGTACAATGAGCAGTTCTTC. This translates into CASSPIQRGGYNEQFF.